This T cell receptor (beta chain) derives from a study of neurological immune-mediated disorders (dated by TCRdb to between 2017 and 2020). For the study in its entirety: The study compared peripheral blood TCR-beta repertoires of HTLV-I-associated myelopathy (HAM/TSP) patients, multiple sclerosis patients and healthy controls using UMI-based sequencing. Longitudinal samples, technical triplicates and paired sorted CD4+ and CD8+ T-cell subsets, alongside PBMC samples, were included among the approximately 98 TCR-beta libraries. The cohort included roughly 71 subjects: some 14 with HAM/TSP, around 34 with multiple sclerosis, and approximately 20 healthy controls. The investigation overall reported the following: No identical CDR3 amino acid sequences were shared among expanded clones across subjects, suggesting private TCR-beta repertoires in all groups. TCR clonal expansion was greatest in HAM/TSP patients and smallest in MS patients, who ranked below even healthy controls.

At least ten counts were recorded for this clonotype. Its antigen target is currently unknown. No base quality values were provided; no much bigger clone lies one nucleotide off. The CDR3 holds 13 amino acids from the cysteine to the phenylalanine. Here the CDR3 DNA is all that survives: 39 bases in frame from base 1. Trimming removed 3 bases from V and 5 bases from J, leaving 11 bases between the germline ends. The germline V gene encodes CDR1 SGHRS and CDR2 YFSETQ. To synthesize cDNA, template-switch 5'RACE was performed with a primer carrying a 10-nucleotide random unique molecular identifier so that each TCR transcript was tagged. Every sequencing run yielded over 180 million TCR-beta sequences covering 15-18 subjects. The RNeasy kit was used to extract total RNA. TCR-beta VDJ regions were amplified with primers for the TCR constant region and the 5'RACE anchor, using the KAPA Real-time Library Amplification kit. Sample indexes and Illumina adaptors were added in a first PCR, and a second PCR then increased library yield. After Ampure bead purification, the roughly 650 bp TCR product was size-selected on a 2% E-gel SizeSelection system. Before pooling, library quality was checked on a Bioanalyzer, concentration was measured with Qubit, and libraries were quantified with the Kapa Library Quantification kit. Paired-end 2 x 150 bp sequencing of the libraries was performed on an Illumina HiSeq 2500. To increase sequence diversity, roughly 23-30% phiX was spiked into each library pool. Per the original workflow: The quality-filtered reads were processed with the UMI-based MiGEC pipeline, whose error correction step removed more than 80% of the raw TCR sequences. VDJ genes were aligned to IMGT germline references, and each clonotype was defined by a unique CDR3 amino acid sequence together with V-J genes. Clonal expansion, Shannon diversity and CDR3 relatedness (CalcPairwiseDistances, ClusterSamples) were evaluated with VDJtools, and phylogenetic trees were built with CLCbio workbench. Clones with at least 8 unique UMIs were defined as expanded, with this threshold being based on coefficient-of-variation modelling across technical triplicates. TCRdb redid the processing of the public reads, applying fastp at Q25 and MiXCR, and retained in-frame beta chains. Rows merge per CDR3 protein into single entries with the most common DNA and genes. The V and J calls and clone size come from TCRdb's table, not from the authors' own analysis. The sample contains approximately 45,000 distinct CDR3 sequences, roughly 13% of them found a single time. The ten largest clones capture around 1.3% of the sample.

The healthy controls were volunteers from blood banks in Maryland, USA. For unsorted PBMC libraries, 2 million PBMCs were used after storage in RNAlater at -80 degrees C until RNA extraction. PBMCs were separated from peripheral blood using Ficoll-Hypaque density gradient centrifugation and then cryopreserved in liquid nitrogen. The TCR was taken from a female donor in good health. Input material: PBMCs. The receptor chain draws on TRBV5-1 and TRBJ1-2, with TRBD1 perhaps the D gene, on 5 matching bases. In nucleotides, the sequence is TGCGCCAGCAGCTCGGGACGGACTTATGGCTACACCTTC. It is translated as CASSSGRTYGYTF.